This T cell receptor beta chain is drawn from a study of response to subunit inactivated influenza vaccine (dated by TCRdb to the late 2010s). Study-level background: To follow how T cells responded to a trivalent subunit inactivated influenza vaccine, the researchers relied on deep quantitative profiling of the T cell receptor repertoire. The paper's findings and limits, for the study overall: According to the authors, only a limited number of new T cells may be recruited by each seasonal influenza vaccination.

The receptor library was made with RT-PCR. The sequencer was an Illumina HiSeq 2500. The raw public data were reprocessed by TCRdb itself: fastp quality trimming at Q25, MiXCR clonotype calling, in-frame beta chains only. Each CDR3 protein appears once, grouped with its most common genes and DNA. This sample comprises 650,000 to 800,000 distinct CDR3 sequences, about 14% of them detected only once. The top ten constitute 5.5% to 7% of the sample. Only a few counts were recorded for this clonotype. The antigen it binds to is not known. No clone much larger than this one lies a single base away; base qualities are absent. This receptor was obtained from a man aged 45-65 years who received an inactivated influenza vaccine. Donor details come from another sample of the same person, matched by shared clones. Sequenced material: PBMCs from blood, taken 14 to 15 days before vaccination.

At the DNA level, the sequence is TGCAGTGCTAGAGTACGGGGGGGTTCCTACGAGCAGTACTTC. Its translation reads: CSARVRGGSYEQYF. The chain links TRBV20-1 with TRBJ2-7, and 8 junction bases match TRBD2. The CDR3 measures 14 amino acids from cysteine to phenylalanine. The CDR3 DNA has 42 bases and is translated from base 1. Per the germline V gene (reference sequence), DFQATT is the CDR1 and SNEGSKA is the CDR2. V and J are trimmed by 1 base and 1 base, and the gene matches miss 3 bases of the junction.